These 11 T cell receptor beta chains were all obtained from the same sample, sequenced in a study of vaccination and CD4 T cells after COVID-19. The study sequenced cultured CD4+ T cell DNA using the Oncomine TCR Beta short-read assay. MiXCR, applied by TCRdb to the PCR reads, yields one record per CDR3 protein. The sample gives 8,500 to 9,500 distinct CDR3 sequences, approximately 34% of which show up once; roughly two fifths is in the top ten. Their antigens remain unidentified. Treatment given: roughly 10-day PBMC culture with coronavirus spike peptide pools or control peptides (ViraFEST assay). The unexposed donor provided CD4+ T cells, which were taken before the COVID-19 pandemic (2011-2018). Sequences were obtained from CD4+ T cells from blood, cultured in vitro. The source of these receptors is a human donor in good health.

This sequence joins TRBV20-1 and TRBJ1-5; 7 bases line up with TRBD1. This CDR3 spans 15 amino acids. CDR1 is DFQATT and CDR2 is SNEGSKA in the germline V gene (reference sequence). Unmatched junction bases numbered 10, after V lost 1 base and J lost 7 bases. CDR3 DNA: TGCAGTGCTAGAGGCAGACAGGGCCGAGGACAGCCCCAGCATTTT. Amino acid sequence: CSARGRQGRGQPQHF.

This clonotype was picked up one time. The chain combines TRBV5-5 with TRBJ2-3; 7 nucleotides agree with TRBD1. Trimming took 4 bases from V and 2 from J; bases not matched to a gene: 4. The CDR3 contains 14 residues. Per the germline V gene, CDR1 is SGHKS and CDR2 is YYEKEE (reference sequence). CDR3 sequence reads: CASSIGTATDTQYF. The CDR3 nucleotides read TGTGCCAGCAGCATAGGGACAGCCACAGATACGCAGTATTTT.

The chain is built from TRBV20-1 and TRBJ2-3, with D perhaps given as TRBD1 or TRBD2 (5 bases each). V gave up 3 bases and J gave up 0 bases, with 13 bases separating them. Germline V gives CDR1 DFQATT, CDR2 SNEGSKA (reference sequence). CDR3 length equals 15 residues. CDR3 loop: CSARRGVSSTDTQYF. The CDR3 coding sequence is TGCAGTGCTAGGAGGGGAGTTTCTAGCACAGATACGCAGTATTTT.

The rearrangement links TRBV7-3 to TRBJ2-3; TRBD1 agrees at 11 bases. The CDR3 spans 15 residues. Germline lookup yields CDR1 SGHTA and CDR2 FQGTGA. J lost 3 bases, V lost 5 bases, and 4 bases had no gene match. The CDR3 protein is CASSAGQGATDTQYF. In DNA form, the CDR3 reads TGTGCCAGCAGCGCCGGACAGGGGGCTACAGATACGCAGTATTTT.

This clonotype came up a few times. The J gene is TRBJ2-5, the V gene TRBV21-1; the listed D gene, TRBD1, was not tested against the DNA. TRBV21-1 is listed as a pseudogene. The CDR3 runs 15 residues. The CDR3 DNA sequence: TGTGCCAGCAGCAAATGGGGGGTGTACCAAGAGACCCAGTACTTC. It encodes CASSKWGVYQETQYF.

By share, this clonotype counts as medium-sized (0.01 to 0.1%). The J gene is TRBJ1-2, the V gene TRBV12-3 or TRBV12-4; the D gene is possibly TRBD1 (5 bases). The CDR3 is 15 amino acids. Trimming pared 1 base from V and 4 bases from J, leaving 13 bases between. CDR3 in amino acids: CASSLGGLLGYGYTF. For the CDR3, the DNA is TGTGCCAGCAGTTTAGGGGGACTCTTAGGCTATGGCTACACCTTC.

This clonotype was seen a handful of times. V gene TRBV6-5 combines with J gene TRBJ2-1; D possibly uses TRBD1 or TRBD2 (5 bases each). Germline V gives CDR1 MNHEY, CDR2 SVGAGI. With 0 bases removed from V and 9 bases from J, the gap between germline ends came to 30 bases. This CDR3 comprises 20 residues. CDR3 bases: TGTGCCAGCAGTTACTCTCCGTGGCAGGGAGTACTTAGAAGAGCAGGTGAGCAGTTCTTC. Amino acids: CASSYSPWQGVLRRAGEQFF.

This clonotype has only a few counts. The rearrangement links TRBV6-1 to TRBJ1-2; unclear D gene. The CDR3 covers 11 residues. Trimming cost V 5 bases and J 10 bases, with 11 bases left between them. The germline V gene has CDR1 MNHNS and CDR2 SASEGT. The CDR3 sequence: CASSNGGIYTF. Here the CDR3 DNA reads TGTGCCAGCAGTAACGGAGGTATCTACACCTTC.

This clonotype was found once. The rearrangement uses TRBV6-5 and TRBJ2-7; no reliable D call. CDR1 MNHEY and CDR2 SVGAGI come from the germline V gene. The CDR3 extends over 15 amino acids. The V and J ends lost 0 bases and 4 bases respectively, with 13 bases between them. The CDR3 here is CASSYSAAVSYEQYF. The CDR3 nucleotides are TGTGCCAGCAGTTACTCGGCGGCAGTCTCTTACGAGCAGTACTTC.

This clonotype was observed a single time. This chain uses TRBV19 with TRBJ2-3, with 8 bases fitting TRBD2. Germline V gives CDR1 LNHDA, CDR2 SQIVND (reference sequence). There are 15 residues in the CDR3. V was pared by 3 bases and J by 0 bases, with 2 bases of the junction left unmatched. CDR3: CASSIRGGSTDTQYF. As DNA, the CDR3 is TGTGCCAGTAGTATCCGGGGGGGTAGCACAGATACGCAGTATTTT.

The chain employs TRBV6-2 or TRBV6-3 and TRBJ1-1; unclear D gene. The CDR3 spans 13 residues. V lost 8 bases and J 1 base, leaving 11 bases between the germline ends. Per germline, CDR1 MNHEY and CDR2 SVGEGT. CDR3 residues: CASGLRENTEAFF. The DNA of the CDR3 is TGTGCCAGCGGATTGAGGGAGAACACTGAAGCTTTCTTT.